This TCR beta chain was recorded in a study of identical twins. Study-level findings and limits: An excess of low generation probability was shown by twin-shared out-of-frame alpha sequences. Conclusions came from cross-sectional statistical analysis, not from following the same donors.

The cDNA had a unique molecular identifier and a template-switch universal primer site. In TCRdb, the 5' RACE reads were re-called with MiXCR into one record per CDR3 protein. The repertoire holds around 450,000 distinct CDR3 sequences, with 14% as singletons. To note about this clonotype: Its target is not known.

These records were also assigned to another study, of yellow fever vaccine responses in identical twins.

Material: CD4+ T cells sorted from blood. The TCR comes from a woman under 30 in good health.

CDR3 coding DNA: TGTGCCAGCAGTTTTCGGGGGGGCAACACCGGGGAGCTGTTTTTT. As protein: CASSFRGGNTGELFF. The chain recombines TRBV12-3 or TRBV12-4 with TRBJ2-2; 8 positions agree with TRBD2. The CDR3 is 15 residues long. The V segment lost 3 bases and the J segment 2 bases; nucleotides outside the gene matches: 2.